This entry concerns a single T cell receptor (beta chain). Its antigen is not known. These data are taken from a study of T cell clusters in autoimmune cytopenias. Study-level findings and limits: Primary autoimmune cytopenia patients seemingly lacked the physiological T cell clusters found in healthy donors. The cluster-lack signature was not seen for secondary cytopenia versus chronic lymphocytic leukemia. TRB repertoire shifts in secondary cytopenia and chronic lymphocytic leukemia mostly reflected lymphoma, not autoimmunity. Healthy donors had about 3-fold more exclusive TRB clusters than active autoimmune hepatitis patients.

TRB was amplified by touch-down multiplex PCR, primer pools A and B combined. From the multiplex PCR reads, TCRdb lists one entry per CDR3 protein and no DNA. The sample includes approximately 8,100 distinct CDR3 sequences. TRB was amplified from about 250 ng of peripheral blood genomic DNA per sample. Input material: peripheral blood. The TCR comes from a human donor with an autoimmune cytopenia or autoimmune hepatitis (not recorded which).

The CDR3 here is CASSLTGTGGFGNTIYF. This chain joins TRBV18 and TRBJ1-3; TCRdb picks TRBD1, but there is no DNA to check that call. Germline CDR1 is KGHSH and CDR2 is LQKENI. The CDR3 extends over 17 amino acids. Full variable domain (missing parts from reference TRBV18 and TRBJ1-3): NAGVMQNPRHLVRRRGQEARLRCSPMKGHSHVYWYRQLPEEGLKFMVYLQKENIIDESGMPKERFSAEFPKEGPSILRIQQVVRGDSAAYFCASSLTGTGGFGNTIYFGEGSWLTVV.